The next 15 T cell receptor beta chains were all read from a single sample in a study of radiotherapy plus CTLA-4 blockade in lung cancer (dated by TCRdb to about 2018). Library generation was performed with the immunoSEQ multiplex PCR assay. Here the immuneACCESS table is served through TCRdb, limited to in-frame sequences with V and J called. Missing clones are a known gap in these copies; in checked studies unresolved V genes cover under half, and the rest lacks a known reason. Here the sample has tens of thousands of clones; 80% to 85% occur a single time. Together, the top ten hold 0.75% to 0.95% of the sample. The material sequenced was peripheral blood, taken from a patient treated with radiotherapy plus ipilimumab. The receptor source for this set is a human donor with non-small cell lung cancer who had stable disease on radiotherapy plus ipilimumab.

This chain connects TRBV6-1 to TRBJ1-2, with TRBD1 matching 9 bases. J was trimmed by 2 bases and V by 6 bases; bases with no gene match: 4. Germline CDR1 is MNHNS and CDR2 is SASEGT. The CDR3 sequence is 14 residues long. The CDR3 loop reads CASRQQGANYGYTF. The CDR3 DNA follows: TGTGCCAGCAGACAACAGGGGGCGAACTATGGCTACACCTTC.

The CDR3: CASSLAMGQGSYEQYF. CDR3 DNA: TGCGCCAGCAGCTTGGCCATGGGACAGGGGTCCTACGAGCAGTACTTC. This chain connects TRBV5-1 to TRBJ2-7; 10 nucleotides line up with TRBD1. The CDR3 runs 16 residues. Germline V gene lookup returns CDR1 SGHRS and CDR2 YFSETQ. J lost 1 base, V lost 0 bases, and 4 bases had no gene match. Combining the CDR3 with reference TRBV5-1 and TRBJ2-7 gives the whole variable domain KAGVTQTPRYLIKTRGQQVTLSCSPISGHRSVSWYQQTPGQGLQFLFEYFSETQRNKGNFPGRFSGRQFSNSRSEMNVSTLELGDSALYLCASSLAMGQGSYEQYFGPGTRLTVT.

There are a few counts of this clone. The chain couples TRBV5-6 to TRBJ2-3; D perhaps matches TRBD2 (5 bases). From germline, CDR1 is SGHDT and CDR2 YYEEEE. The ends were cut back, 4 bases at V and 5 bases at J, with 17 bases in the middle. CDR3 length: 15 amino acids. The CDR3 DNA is TGTGCCAGCAGCGGCACTAGTGGGGTCTTAGATACGCAGTATTTT. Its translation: CASSGTSGVLDTQYF.

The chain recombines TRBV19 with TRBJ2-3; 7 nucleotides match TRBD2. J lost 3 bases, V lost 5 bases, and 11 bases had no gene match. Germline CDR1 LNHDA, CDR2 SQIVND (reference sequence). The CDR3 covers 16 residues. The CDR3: CASSLAAGVSTDTQYF. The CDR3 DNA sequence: TGTGCCAGTAGTTTGGCGGCGGGGGTGTCAACAGATACGCAGTATTTT. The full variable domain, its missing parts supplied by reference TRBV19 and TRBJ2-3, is DGGITQSPKYLFRKEGQNVTLSCEQNLNHDAMYWYRQDPGQGLRLIYYSQIVNDFQKGDIAEGYSVSREKKESFPLTVTSAQKNPTAFYLCASSLAAGVSTDTQYFGPGTRLTVL.

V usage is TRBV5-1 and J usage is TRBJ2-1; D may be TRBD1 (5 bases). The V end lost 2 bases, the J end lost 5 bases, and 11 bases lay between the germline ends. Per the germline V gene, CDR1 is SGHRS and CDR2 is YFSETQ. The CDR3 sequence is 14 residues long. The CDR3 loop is CASSFATVDNEQFF. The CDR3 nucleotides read TGCGCCAGCAGCTTCGCGACAGTAGACAATGAGCAGTTCTTC. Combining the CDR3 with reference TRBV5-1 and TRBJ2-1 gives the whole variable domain KAGVTQTPRYLIKTRGQQVTLSCSPISGHRSVSWYQQTPGQGLQFLFEYFSETQRNKGNFPGRFSGRQFSNSRSEMNVSTLELGDSALYLCASSFATVDNEQFFGPGTRLTVL.

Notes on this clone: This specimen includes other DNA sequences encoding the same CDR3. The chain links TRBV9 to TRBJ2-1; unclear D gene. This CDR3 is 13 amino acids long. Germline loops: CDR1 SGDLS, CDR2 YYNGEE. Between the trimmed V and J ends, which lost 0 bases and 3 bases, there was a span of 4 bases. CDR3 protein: CASSVAYYNEQFF. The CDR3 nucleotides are TGTGCCAGCAGCGTAGCCTACTACAATGAGCAGTTCTTC.

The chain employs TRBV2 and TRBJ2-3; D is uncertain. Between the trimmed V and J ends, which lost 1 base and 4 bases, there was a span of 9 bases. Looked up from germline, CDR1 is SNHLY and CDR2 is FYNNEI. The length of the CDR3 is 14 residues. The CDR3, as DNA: TGTGCCAGCAGTGAAGGCAAGGGTTCAGATACGCAGTATTTT. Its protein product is CASSEGKGSDTQYF.

Written as DNA, the CDR3 is TGTGCCAGCAGTTGGACCTCGGACGGTTACCCCACTGAAGCTTTCTTT. This encodes CASSWTSDGYPTEAFF. The rearrangement links TRBV27 to TRBJ1-1; D gene unclear. The V end lost 4 bases, the J end lost 4 bases, and 19 bases lay between the germline ends. The CDR3 consists of 16 residues. CDR1 and CDR2 (germline): MNHEY, SMNVEV (reference sequence).

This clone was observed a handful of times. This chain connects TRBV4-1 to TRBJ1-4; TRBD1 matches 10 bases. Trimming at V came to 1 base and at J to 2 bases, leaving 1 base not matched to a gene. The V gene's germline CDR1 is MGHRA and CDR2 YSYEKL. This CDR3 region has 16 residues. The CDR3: CASSQGQGATNEKLFF. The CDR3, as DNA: TGCGCCAGCAGCCAAGGACAGGGGGCGACTAATGAAAAACTGTTTTTT.

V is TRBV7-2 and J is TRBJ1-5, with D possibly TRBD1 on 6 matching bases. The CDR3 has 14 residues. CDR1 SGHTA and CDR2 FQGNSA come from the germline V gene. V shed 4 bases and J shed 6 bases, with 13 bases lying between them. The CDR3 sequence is CASSSQGYAQPQHF. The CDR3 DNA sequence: TGTGCCAGCAGCTCACAGGGATATGCTCAGCCCCAGCATTTT.

The DNA of the CDR3 is TGTGCCAGCAGCAAGAGCGGGGATGAAAAACTGTTTTTT. This translates into CASSKSGDEKLFF. V is TRBV11-2 and J is TRBJ1-4; no clear D gene. The germline V gene encodes CDR1 SGHAT and CDR2 FQNNGV. The V end was cut by 5 bases, the J end by 6 bases, with 10 bases between. This CDR3 comprises 13 residues. Full variable domain (missing parts from reference TRBV11-2 and TRBJ1-4): EAGVAQSPRYKIIEKRQSVAFWCNPISGHATLYWYQQILGQGPKLLIQFQNNGVVDDSQLPKDRFSAERLKGVDSTLKIQPAKLEDSAVYLCASSKSGDEKLFFGSGTQLSVL.

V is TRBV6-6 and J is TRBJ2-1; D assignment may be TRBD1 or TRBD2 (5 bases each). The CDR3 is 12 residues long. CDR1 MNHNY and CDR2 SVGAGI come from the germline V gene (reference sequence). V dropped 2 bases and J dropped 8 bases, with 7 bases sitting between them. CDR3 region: CASSYGGDEQFF. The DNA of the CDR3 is TGTGCCAGCAGTTACGGGGGAGATGAGCAGTTCTTC.

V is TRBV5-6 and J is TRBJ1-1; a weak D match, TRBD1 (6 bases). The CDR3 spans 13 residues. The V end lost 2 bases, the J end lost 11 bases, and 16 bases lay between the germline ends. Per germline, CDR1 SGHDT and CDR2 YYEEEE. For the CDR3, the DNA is TGTGCCAGCAGCTTTCGTACAGGGTACGCGGCTTTCTTT. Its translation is CASSFRTGYAAFF.

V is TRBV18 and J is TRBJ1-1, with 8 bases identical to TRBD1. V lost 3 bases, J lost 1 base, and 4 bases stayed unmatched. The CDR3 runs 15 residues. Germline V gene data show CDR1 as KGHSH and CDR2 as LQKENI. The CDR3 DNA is TGTGCCAGCTCACCGGGACAGGCGGCGAACACTGAAGCTTTCTTT. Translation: CASSPGQAANTEAFF.

In DNA, the CDR3 is TGTGCCAGCAGCTTGACTAGCGGGAGGGGTGGAGAGACCCAGTACTTC. Translating gives CASSLTSGRGGETQYF. The chain links TRBV7-9 to TRBJ2-5; 14 bases are a match to TRBD2. Germline V gene lookup returns CDR1 SEHNR and CDR2 FQNEAQ (reference sequence). The CDR3 contains 16 residues. Trimming cost V 3 bases and J 4 bases; bases outside gene matches: 4.